This T cell receptor (beta chain) was profiled in a study of T cell responses to AZD1222 COVID-19 vaccine. The count of this clone is one. Sequencing used immunoSEQ multiplex PCR; TCRdb keeps in-frame clones, though not all of them. This table holds roughly 180,000 clones, almost 95% found once. Germline V gene lookup returns CDR1 SGHVS and CDR2 FQNEAQ. Losses at the gene ends were 5 bases for V and 8 bases for J; bases not matched to a gene: 6. The CDR3 covers 15 residues. Material: peripheral blood, obtained on day 0 of AZD1222 vaccination. The receptor comes from an adult in good health. This chain links TRBV7-8 with TRBJ2-1; TRBD2 aligns across 13 bases. CDR3 protein: CASSARLAGGYEQFF. In DNA form, the CDR3 reads TGTGCCAGCAGCGCAAGACTAGCGGGAGGCTATGAGCAGTTCTTC.